This entry describes one T cell receptor (beta chain). Using a J-beta primer mix together with a sample-barcoded 5' primer, a second PCR was run for about 6 to 12 cycles. Via MiXCR, TCRdb re-called the 5' RACE reads, giving one row per CDR3 protein. This table holds approximately 490,000 distinct CDR3 sequences, about 24% found once. The data were taken from a study of blood T cells in healthy people across ages. Germline CDR1 reads MGHRA; CDR2 reads YSYEKL. V lost 1 base and J lost 5, with 14 bases in between. The CDR3 has 15 amino acids. This same sample was also taken into another study, of T cells of mothers and their children. That work adds: Sequencing got over 10 million TCR beta CDR3 reads from each mother and approximately 3 million from each child.

The sequenced sample consisted of blood. The sequence was obtained from a boy between 5 and 17 years old in good health. The chain employs TRBV4-1 and TRBJ1-2; D call uncertain. In nucleotides, the CDR3 is TGCGCCAGCAGCCAAGGGGGAGTCGGGTATTATGGCTACACCTTC. Its translation: CASSQGGVGYYGYTF.